These 8 T cell receptor beta chains share one sample of origin, sequenced in a study of T cells after yellow fever vaccination. TCRdb independently ran MiXCR on the 5' RACE reads; one entry per CDR3 protein. The data show roughly 340,000 distinct CDR3 sequences, roughly 8.7% seen once. The input for sequencing was PBMCs, taken on the day of the first yellow fever vaccination. All receptors derive from a man younger than 30 who received the YFV17D yellow fever vaccine.

This clonotype has more than one count but fewer than ten. The chain uses TRBV4-1 and TRBJ2-1; 11 bases are a match to TRBD2. The germline gives CDR1 MGHRA, CDR2 YSYEKL. The length of the CDR3 is 15 residues. V was clipped by 6 bases and J by 4 bases; unmatched bases: 5. CDR3 sequence reads: CASRFLAGGYNEQFF. The CDR3 DNA reads as TGCGCCAGCAGGTTTCTAGCGGGGGGATACAATGAGCAGTTCTTC.

This clonotype turned up a few times. This rearrangement joins TRBV7-6 to TRBJ2-7; maybe TRBD2 (5 bases). CDR1 is SGHVS and CDR2 is FNYEAQ in the germline V gene. V gave up 5 bases and J gave up 4 bases, with 18 bases separating them. This CDR3 spans 15 amino acids. CDR3 amino acids: CASSMAAGVSYEQYF. CDR3 coding DNA: TGTGCCAGCAGCATGGCCGCCGGGGTCTCTTACGAGCAGTACTTC.

The J gene is TRBJ1-5, the V gene TRBV10-3; D may be TRBD1 (6 bases). V was shortened by 5 bases and J by 1 base, with 9 bases between the two germline ends. CDR3 length equals 14 residues. The V gene's germline CDR1 is ENHRY and CDR2 SYGVKD. This chain's CDR3 is CAISPGESNQPQHF. The CDR3 DNA reads as TGTGCCATCAGTCCAGGGGAAAGCAATCAGCCCCAGCATTTT.

The genes are TRBV12-3 or TRBV12-4 and TRBJ2-3; 9 nucleotides match TRBD2. This CDR3 is built from 16 residues. Germline trimming cut 2 bases from V and 3 bases from J; bases unmatched to any gene: 6. CDR3 loop: CASSLYGGGATDTQYF. CDR3 bases: TGTGCCAGCAGTTTATACGGCGGGGGGGCTACAGATACGCAGTATTTT.

The chain is built from TRBV24-1 and TRBJ2-1; D is uncertain. The CDR3 is 14 residues long. The V end was cut by 5 bases, the J end by 1 base, with 8 bases between. The germline CDR1 and CDR2 sequences are KGHDR and SFDVKD. The CDR3 DNA reads TGTGCCACCAGTGGCGCTGGATCCTACAATGAGCAGTTCTTC. Translating it yields CATSGAGSYNEQFF.

This clonotype was seen more than once but under ten times. V is TRBV11-2 and J is TRBJ2-1; TRBD2 is a possible D gene (7 bases). The CDR3 extends over 16 amino acids. The germline V and J ends were trimmed by 0 bases and 8 bases, with 17 bases remaining between them. Germline CDR1 and CDR2: SGHAT and FQNNGV. The CDR3 region has the DNA TGTGCCAGCAGCTTAGATCATCGGGGGGCTGGGGATGAGCAGTTCTTC. Encoded protein: CASSLDHRGAGDEQFF.

This clonotype was counted only a few times. The rearrangement joins TRBV24-1 to TRBJ2-6; 9 bases align to TRBD1. Germline V gene sequence: CDR1 KGHDR, CDR2 SFDVKD. J gave up 0 bases and V 3 bases, and 5 bases lay outside the gene matches. There are 18 residues in the CDR3. The CDR3 protein is CATSDGDREPSGANVLTF. The CDR3 nucleotides read TGTGCCACCAGTGATGGGGACAGGGAACCCTCTGGGGCCAACGTCCTGACTTTC.

V is TRBV7-9 and J is TRBJ1-3, with D possibly being TRBD1 (6 bases). The CDR3 covers 14 residues. Germline V lookup: CDR1 SEHNR, CDR2 FQNEAQ (reference sequence). Trimming took 5 bases from V and 4 from J, leaving 12 bases between them. CDR3 nucleotides: TGTGCCAGCAGCCGGACAGCGGGAGGAAACACCATATATTTT. It translates to CASSRTAGGNTIYF.